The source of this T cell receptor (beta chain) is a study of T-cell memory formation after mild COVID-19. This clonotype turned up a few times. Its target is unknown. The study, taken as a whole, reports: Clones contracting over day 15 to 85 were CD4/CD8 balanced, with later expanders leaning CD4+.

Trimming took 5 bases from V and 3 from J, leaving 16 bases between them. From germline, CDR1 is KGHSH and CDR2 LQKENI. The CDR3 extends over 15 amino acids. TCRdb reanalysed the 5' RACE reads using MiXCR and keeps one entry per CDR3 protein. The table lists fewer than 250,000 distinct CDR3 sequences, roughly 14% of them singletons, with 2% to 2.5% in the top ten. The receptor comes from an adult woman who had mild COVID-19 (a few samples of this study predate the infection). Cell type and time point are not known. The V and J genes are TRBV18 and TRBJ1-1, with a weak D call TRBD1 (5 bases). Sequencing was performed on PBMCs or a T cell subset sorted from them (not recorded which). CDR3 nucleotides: TGTGCCAGCTCAAACCTAGGGACCGTCGACACTGAAGCTTTCTTT. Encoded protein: CASSNLGTVDTEAFF.